This T cell receptor (beta chain) was found in a study of cytomegalovirus exposure and HLA in healthy donors. In regard to this clone: What it recognizes is unknown.

Researchers ran the PCR with 60 Vbeta and 13 Jbeta primers. Libraries were prepared by immunoSEQ multiplex PCR; TCRdb keeps only in-frame clonotypes and omits some of them. The data show 50,000 to 75,000 clones, with around 83% seen just once and about 1.5% held by the top ten. Study conclusions and caveats: The study found most TCR sequences rare, yet found some public TCRs in many donors. In a later analysis, TCR beta V- and J-gene trimming showed a link to a missense DCLRE1C variant.

Germline values: CDR1 SGHNT, CDR2 YYREEE (reference sequence). Trimming left V 0 bases short and J 1 base short, with 8 bases between. The CDR3 loop spans 15 amino acids. This receptor was taken from a human donor in good health. This chain connects TRBV5-4 to TRBJ1-3; D is undetermined. The sequenced sample consisted of PBMCs. CDR3 amino acids: CASSLASGSGNTIYF. The CDR3, as DNA: TGTGCCAGCAGCTTGGCCTCAGGTTCTGGAAACACCATATATTTT.